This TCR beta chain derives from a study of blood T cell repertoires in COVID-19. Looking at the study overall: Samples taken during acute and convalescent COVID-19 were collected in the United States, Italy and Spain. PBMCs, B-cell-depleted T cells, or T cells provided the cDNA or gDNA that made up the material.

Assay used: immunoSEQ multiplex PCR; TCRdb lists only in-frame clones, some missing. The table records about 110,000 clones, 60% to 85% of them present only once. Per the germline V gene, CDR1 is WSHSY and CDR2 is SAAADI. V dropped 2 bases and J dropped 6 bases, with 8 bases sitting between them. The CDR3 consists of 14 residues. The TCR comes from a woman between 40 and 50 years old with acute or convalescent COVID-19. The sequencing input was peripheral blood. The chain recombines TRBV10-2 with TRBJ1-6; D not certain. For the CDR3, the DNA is TGCGCCAGCAGTGAGACTCGGTTTAATTCACCCCTCCACTTT. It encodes CASSETRFNSPLHF.